The 30 T cell receptor beta chains below were found in one sample sequenced in a study of T cell repertoires in cytomegalovirus infection. These TCRs' antigens remain unknown. TCRdb processed the reads anew with MiXCR; each CDR3 protein has one entry. The table has some 560,000 distinct CDR3 sequences, over 35% seen once; the top ten hold about 48%. The source material was cultured PBMCs, sampled from culture after CMV antigen stimulation. These receptors were collected from a human donor in good health (CMV status not recorded). Some clones in this sample may be carry-over from other donors' samples.

The sample holds many counts of this clonotype. The genes are TRBV7-2 and TRBJ2-7; D may be TRBD1 (6 bases). The CDR3 extends over 13 amino acids. Trimming took off 5 bases at V and 4 bases at J, with 12 bases between the two ends. Looked up from germline, CDR1 is SGHTA and CDR2 is FQGNSA. In nucleotides, the CDR3 is TGTGCCAGCAGCATCAACAGGGTGTACGAGCAGTACTTC. Its translation: CASSINRVYEQYF.

This rearrangement joins TRBV4-3 to TRBJ2-2; 7 bases line up with TRBD2. The CDR3 is 15 amino acids. V lost 3 bases and J lost 6; bases outside the gene matches: 7. Germline loops: CDR1 LGHNA, CDR2 YSLEER. CDR3 loop: CASSQESSGAGELFF. Written as DNA, the CDR3 is TGCGCCAGCAGCCAGGAATCTAGCGGCGCCGGGGAGCTGTTTTTT.

This clonotype was detected a few times. The CDR3 DNA sequence: TGTGCCAGTCGGACTAGCGGCTACGAGCAGTACTTC. It encodes CASRTSGYEQYF. The J gene is TRBJ2-7, the V gene TRBV7-2; 10 positions match TRBD2. V lost 9 bases to trimming and J lost 3 bases; unmatched junction nucleotides: 2. This CDR3 is built from 12 residues. Germline values: CDR1 SGHTA, CDR2 FQGNSA.

The sample holds many counts of this clonotype. The rearrangement links TRBV7-2 to TRBJ2-1; D is possibly TRBD1 (5 bases). The CDR3 has 13 amino acids. V was clipped by 1 base and J by 7 bases, with 8 bases between them. Germline V gene data show CDR1 as SGHTA and CDR2 as FQGNSA. This CDR3 is CASSLGGKNEQFF. The DNA of the CDR3 is TGTGCCAGCAGCTTAGGGGGCAAAAATGAGCAGTTCTTC.

J is TRBJ1-6 and V is TRBV12-3 or TRBV12-4; 7 bases fit TRBD1. The CDR3 spans 18 residues. V was pared by 8 bases and J by 3 bases, with 16 bases of the junction left unmatched. CDR3 amino acids: CASSLSDQGDFYNSPLHF. The CDR3 DNA reads as TGTGCCAGCTCTTTGTCAGATCAGGGGGACTTCTATAATTCACCCCTCCACTTT.

This clonotype was counted many times. This chain connects TRBV7-2 to TRBJ2-5; no reliable D call. The CDR3 has 14 amino acids. Trimming took off 1 base at V and 5 bases at J, with 11 bases between the two ends. Germline lookup yields CDR1 SGHTA and CDR2 FQGNSA. CDR3 loop: CASSLEAVGETQYF. The CDR3 nucleotides are TGTGCCAGCAGCTTAGAGGCGGTAGGGGAGACCCAGTACTTC.

This chain joins TRBV3-1 and TRBJ2-3; 7 positions agree with TRBD1. V shed 4 bases, J shed 4 bases, and the junction held 11 bases outside the gene matches. Germline V gene sequence: CDR1 LGHDT, CDR2 YNNKEL (reference sequence). The CDR3 spans 16 residues. CDR3 amino acids: CASSREQGRRSDTQYF. The CDR3 DNA sequence: TGTGCCAGCAGCCGCGAACAGGGGAGACGTTCAGATACGCAGTATTTT.

J is TRBJ2-1 and V is TRBV19; TRBD1 might be the D (6 bases). The CDR3 contains 13 residues. The germline V gene encodes CDR1 LNHDA and CDR2 SQIVND (reference sequence). V lost 6 bases and J lost 10, with 16 bases in between. For the CDR3, the DNA is TGTGCCAGTAGCTCAACAGGGATGGACGAGCAGTTCTTC. Amino acids: CASSSTGMDEQFF.

This clonotype was recorded at least ten times. As DNA, the CDR3 is TGTGCCAGCAGCTTAGCTTCTACTTACGAGCAGTACTTC. Protein: CASSLASTYEQYF. The V gene is TRBV7-2, the J gene TRBJ2-7; D is ambiguous. Between the trimmed V and J ends, which lost 0 bases and 4 bases, there was a span of 7 bases. The length of the CDR3 is 13 residues. Germline CDR1 SGHTA, CDR2 FQGNSA.

The table lists this clonotype with a count of one. V usage is TRBV6-5 and J usage is TRBJ2-7; D perhaps matches TRBD1 (6 bases). CDR1 and CDR2 from the germline V gene are MNHEY and SVGAGI. Trimming pared 0 bases from V and 1 base from J, leaving 13 bases between. The CDR3 has 16 residues. The CDR3 bases are TGTGCCAGCAGTTACTCGACAGGTCATGCATCCTACGAGCAGTACTTC. Amino acids: CASSYSTGHASYEQYF.

This chain connects TRBV6-5 to TRBJ1-5, with D unclear. CDR3 length equals 14 residues. CDR1 is MNHEY and CDR2 is SVGAGI in the germline V gene. Trimming pared 6 bases from V and 2 bases from J, leaving 11 bases between. The CDR3 region is CASRDIRGNQPQHF. The CDR3 DNA reads TGTGCCAGCAGAGATATCCGGGGCAATCAGCCCCAGCATTTT.

The chain employs TRBV6-5 and TRBJ2-7; the match to TRBD2 covers 8 bases. The CDR3 runs 14 residues. Germline V gene lookup returns CDR1 MNHEY and CDR2 SVGAGI. V lost 2 bases and J lost 0; bases outside the gene matches: 0. The CDR3, as DNA: TGTGCCAGCAGTTACGCGGGGGGCTCCTACGAGCAGTACTTC. Translation: CASSYAGGSYEQYF.

The chain employs TRBV7-6 and TRBJ1-2; the D is unclear. Germline V lookup: CDR1 SGHVS, CDR2 FNYEAQ. V was clipped by 1 base and J by 9 bases, with 9 bases between them. CDR3 length: 12 amino acids. The CDR3: CASSLGSHRYTF. CDR3 bases: TGTGCCAGCAGCTTAGGCAGTCATCGCTACACCTTC. The full variable domain, its missing parts supplied by reference TRBV7-6 and TRBJ1-2, is GAGVSQSPRYKVTKRGQDVALRCDPISGHVSLYWYRQALGQGPEFLTYFNYEAQQDKSGLPNDRFSAERPEGSISTLTIQRTEQRDSAMYRCASSLGSHRYTFGSGTRLTVV.

The gene calls are TRBV11-2 and TRBJ2-6; a weak D match, TRBD2 (6 bases). Germline CDR1 SGHAT, CDR2 FQNNGV. V was trimmed by 5 bases and J by 3 bases, leaving 14 bases between them. CDR3 length: 16 residues. This CDR3 is CASSEVRGIGANVLTF. The CDR3 DNA reads TGTGCCAGCAGCGAGGTCCGGGGGATTGGGGCCAACGTCCTGACTTTC.

The chain recombines TRBV10-3 with TRBJ2-1, with D perhaps matching TRBD2 (5 bases). Trimming took 4 bases from V and 3 from J, leaving 7 bases between them. Germline V gives CDR1 ENHRY, CDR2 SYGVKD. CDR3 length equals 13 residues. CDR3 coding DNA: TGTGCCATCAGTGGTACTAGCTACAATGAGCAGTTCTTC. It translates to CAISGTSYNEQFF.

This clonotype was counted many times. The J gene is TRBJ2-5, the V gene TRBV18; the D is unclear. CDR1 and CDR2 (germline): KGHSH, LQKENI. CDR3 length equals 12 residues. V gave up 8 bases and J gave up 1 base, with 8 bases separating them. The CDR3 bases are TGTGCCAGCAGCCCTGTCCAAGAGACCCAGTACTTC. The encoded protein is CASSPVQETQYF.

This sequence joins TRBV20-1 and TRBJ1-4; D is unclear. V was cut by 0 bases and J by 8 bases, with 4 bases left in between. Germline V gene sequence: CDR1 DFQATT, CDR2 SNEGSKA (reference sequence). The CDR3 is made up of 11 amino acids. The CDR3 loop is CSAREVEKLFF. Written as DNA, the CDR3 is TGCAGTGCTAGAGAGGTGGAAAAACTGTTTTTT.

The chain joins TRBV27 to TRBJ2-7; D is unclear. Germline loops: CDR1 MNHEY, CDR2 SMNVEV (reference sequence). This CDR3 is built from 12 residues. Trimming stripped 7 bases from V and 3 bases from J, with 10 bases between. The CDR3: CASKGGNYEQYF. CDR3 nucleotides: TGTGCCAGCAAAGGTGGAAACTACGAGCAGTACTTC.

This rearrangement joins TRBV6-1 to TRBJ2-7; 7 bases fit TRBD1. J was trimmed by 3 bases and V by 6 bases; bases with no gene match: 5. CDR1 is MNHNS and CDR2 is SASEGT in the germline V gene. The CDR3 is 13 amino acids. The CDR3 here is CASRRDSYYEQYF. The CDR3 DNA follows: TGTGCCAGCAGAAGGGACAGCTACTACGAGCAGTACTTC.

This clonotype has more than one count but fewer than ten. V and J are TRBV12-3 or TRBV12-4 and TRBJ1-2; tentatively, D is TRBD1 (6 bases). Trimming took off 5 bases at V and 4 bases at J, with 14 bases between the two ends. The CDR3 extends over 14 amino acids. The CDR3 sequence: CASSGYRGGYGYTF. The DNA for the CDR3 is TGTGCCAGCAGTGGATATAGGGGGGGCTATGGCTACACCTTC.

This clonotype was seen more than once but under ten times. The chain combines TRBV4-1 with TRBJ2-7, with TRBD1 as a possible D gene (5 bases). Germline values: CDR1 MGHRA, CDR2 YSYEKL. V gave up 3 bases and J gave up 3 bases, with 12 bases separating them. The CDR3 consists of 14 residues. The CDR3 region has the DNA TGCGCCAGCAGCCATGGACAAACGGGCTACGAGCAGTACTTC. It encodes CASSHGQTGYEQYF.

This sequence joins TRBV27 and TRBJ2-3, with D possibly TRBD2 on 5 matching bases. The ends were cut back, 4 bases at V and 8 bases at J, with 10 bases in the middle. In germline, CDR1 is MNHEY, CDR2 SMNVEV (reference sequence). This CDR3 contains 12 residues. CDR3 region: CASSSRGITQYF. Here the CDR3 DNA reads TGTGCCAGCAGTTCCCGAGGGATTACGCAGTATTTT.

The chain joins TRBV5-1 to TRBJ2-2; 9 bases fit TRBD1. Germline loops: CDR1 SGHRS, CDR2 YFSETQ. With V trimmed by 0 bases and J by 1 base, 4 bases remained unmatched. This CDR3 has 17 amino acids. This chain's CDR3 is CASSLATGQGNTGELFF. In DNA form, the CDR3 reads TGCGCCAGCAGCTTGGCCACGGGACAGGGGAACACCGGGGAGCTGTTTTTT.

This clonotype occurred a few times. The genes are TRBV28 and TRBJ1-5, with no clear D. The CDR3 is made up of 16 amino acids. Per germline, CDR1 MDHEN and CDR2 SYDVKM. With 5 bases removed from V and 1 base from J, the gap between germline ends came to 15 bases. Here the CDR3 DNA reads TGTGCCAGCAGTCTTCTCCCCCGAGTAAGCAATCAGCCCCAGCATTTT. Its translation is CASSLLPRVSNQPQHF.

V and J are TRBV20-1 and TRBJ2-5, with D maybe TRBD2 (7 bases). The germline V and J ends were trimmed by 0 bases and 5 bases, with 13 bases remaining between them. Germline values: CDR1 DFQATT, CDR2 SNEGSKA (reference sequence). The CDR3 totals 14 residues. Here the CDR3 reads CSAREGGARETQYF. The DNA of the CDR3 is TGCAGTGCTAGAGAGGGGGGGGCTCGGGAGACCCAGTACTTC.

V is TRBV7-2 and J is TRBJ2-3, with D maybe TRBD1 (6 bases). The ends were cut back, 7 bases at V and 0 bases at J, with 11 bases in the middle. The germline V gene encodes CDR1 SGHTA and CDR2 FQGNSA. The CDR3 runs 14 residues. CDR3 in DNA: TGTGCCAGCATCGACAGGAGGAGCACAGATACGCAGTATTTT. This encodes CASIDRRSTDTQYF.

A few counts support this clonotype. The chain has TRBV10-3 and TRBJ2-3; D ambiguous. V lost 3 bases to trimming and J lost 1 base, with 5 bases between them. The germline CDR1 and CDR2 sequences are ENHRY and SYGVKD. The CDR3 spans 13 residues. CDR3 sequence: CAISDGGTDTQYF. The CDR3 DNA reads TGTGCCATCAGTGATGGTGGCACAGATACGCAGTATTTT.

This clonotype was found a few times. This chain links TRBV7-8 with TRBJ2-1; 8 bases agree with TRBD1. The V segment lost 0 bases and the J segment 8 bases; nucleotides outside the gene matches: 9. Germline CDR1 is SGHVS and CDR2 is FQNEAQ. This CDR3 region has 16 residues. The CDR3: CASSLAGRGHLDEQFF. Here the CDR3 DNA reads TGTGCCAGCAGCTTAGCTGGCAGGGGGCACCTAGATGAGCAGTTCTTC.

This chain connects TRBV7-2 to TRBJ2-3; D unresolved. CDR3 size: 15 residues. CDR1 and CDR2 (germline): SGHTA, FQGNSA. V was cut by 1 base and J by 0 bases, with 8 bases left in between. The CDR3 loop reads CASSLEVYSTDTQYF. In DNA, the CDR3 is TGTGCCAGCAGCTTAGAGGTGTACAGCACAGATACGCAGTATTTT.

V is TRBV10-3 and J is TRBJ2-3, with TRBD2 matching 14 bases. The CDR3 extends over 17 amino acids. Germline CDR1 reads ENHRY; CDR2 reads SYGVKD. Trimming took 5 bases from V and 2 from J; bases not matched to a gene: 6. CDR3 DNA sequence: TGTGCCATCAGTCGGACTAGCGGGGGGCTAGTCACAGATACGCAGTATTTT. Protein sequence: CAISRTSGGLVTDTQYF.